This entry lists 11 T cell receptor beta chains sequenced from one sample in a study of blood T cells in healthy people across ages. A second PCR of roughly 7 to 11 cycles used a sample-barcoded 5' primer and a J-beta primer mix. TCRdb reprocessed the 5' RACE reads with MiXCR, giving one entry per CDR3 protein. Among approximately 690,000 distinct CDR3 sequences listed, about 54% were seen once. The sample comprised blood. These receptors were obtained from a man in his 60s in good health.

The rearrangement links TRBV29-1 to TRBJ1-1, with TRBD1 matching over 9 bases. Unmatched junction bases numbered 6, after V lost 3 bases and J lost 7 bases. CDR3 length: 13 amino acids. Germline V CDR1 and CDR2: SQVTM, ANQGSEA. The CDR3 DNA reads TGCAGCGTTGAGCGGACAGGGGACAGTGAAGCTTTCTTT. Protein sequence: CSVERTGDSEAFF.

V gene TRBV7-9 combines with J gene TRBJ2-1; 7 bases agree with TRBD2. V was clipped by 4 bases and J by 3 bases; unmatched bases: 6. CDR3 length equals 15 residues. CDR1 SEHNR and CDR2 FQNEAQ come from the germline V gene (reference sequence). The CDR3 loop is CASSWGGDGYNEQFF. The CDR3 DNA sequence: TGTGCCAGCAGCTGGGGGGGGGACGGCTACAATGAGCAGTTCTTC.

V and J are TRBV20-1 and TRBJ2-5; D gene unclear. V lost 0 bases and J lost 5, with 10 bases in between. The CDR3 runs to 13 residues. Germline V gene sequence: CDR1 DFQATT, CDR2 SNEGSKA (reference sequence). CDR3 sequence reads: CSARDVRQETQYF. DNA of the CDR3: TGCAGTGCTAGAGATGTGAGGCAGGAGACCCAGTACTTC.

In nucleotides, the CDR3 is TGCGCCAGCAGCCAAGATTTCAACTTGGCGGGAGCCGCTGACTCACCCCTCCACTTT. Residues: CASSQDFNLAGAADSPLHF. The V call is TRBV4-1, the J call TRBJ1-6; D is unresolved. The CDR3 is 19 amino acids. V lost 0 bases and J 10 bases, leaving 25 bases between the germline ends. CDR1 and CDR2 (germline): MGHRA, YSYEKL.

The J gene is TRBJ1-1, the V gene TRBV5-5; the D gene is possibly TRBD1 (6 bases). CDR1 and CDR2 from the germline V gene are SGHKS and YYEKEE (reference sequence). Trimming took 0 bases from V and 7 from J, leaving 10 bases between them. This CDR3 is built from 13 residues. CDR3 sequence (DNA): TGTGCCAGCAGCTTGGGCTCCAGGGGTGAAGCTTTCTTT. Translated, it gives CASSLGSRGEAFF. The full variable domain, rest sourced from reference TRBV5-5 and TRBJ1-1, is DAGVTQSPTHLIKTRGQQVTLRCSPISGHKSVSWYQQVLGQGPQFIFQYYEKEERGRGNFPDRFSARQFPNYSSELNVNALLLGDSALYLCASSLGSRGEAFFGQGTRLTVV.

The chain employs TRBV7-2 and TRBJ2-7; D is perhaps TRBD2 (6 bases). The CDR3 extends over 15 amino acids. Looked up from germline, CDR1 is SGHTA and CDR2 is FQGNSA. V was shortened by 5 bases and J by 2 bases, with 16 bases between the two germline ends. The CDR3: CASSPGGARAYEQYF. The CDR3 DNA sequence: TGTGCCAGCAGCCCTGGCGGGGCTAGGGCCTACGAGCAGTACTTC.

This clonotype was counted only a few times. The CDR3 DNA follows: TGTGCCAGCAGCCAAGATCGGGGAGAGGCCAAAAACATTCAGTACTTC. Its translation is CASSQDRGEAKNIQYF. The rearrangement links TRBV4-2 to TRBJ2-4, with D possibly TRBD2 on 5 matching bases. The V gene's germline CDR1 is LGHNA and CDR2 YNFKEQ. CDR3 length equals 16 residues. Trimming removed 0 bases from V and 1 base from J, with 10 bases in between.

This chain links TRBV5-1 with TRBJ1-2, with D possibly matching TRBD1 (5 bases). CDR3 length equals 14 residues. Germline CDR1 SGHRS, CDR2 YFSETQ. The V and J ends lost 4 bases and 7 bases respectively, with 17 bases between them. CDR3 in amino acids: CASSALTGISGYTF. Here the CDR3 DNA reads TGCGCCAGCAGCGCTCTTACAGGTATCTCTGGCTACACCTTC.

This clonotype showed up just a few times. The chain carries TRBV6-1 and TRBJ2-1; the D gene is possibly TRBD1 (6 bases). Germline-derived CDR1 and CDR2 are MNHNS and SASEGT. CDR3 size: 13 residues. Trimming took 7 bases from V and 3 from J, leaving 10 bases between them. The CDR3 DNA sequence: TGTGCCAGCACCGGACAGATCTACAATGAGCAGTTCTTC. Translated: CASTGQIYNEQFF.

Worth noting for this clonotype: One end of the junction is discordant with germline, which a read error may explain. This chain uses TRBV7-9 with TRBJ2-7, with D maybe TRBD2 (6 bases). The CDR3 has 15 amino acids. Germline V gene data show CDR1 as SEHNR and CDR2 as FQNEAQ (reference sequence). CDR3 loop: CASSSGEKVYYKQYF. CDR3 nucleotides: TGTGCCAGCAGCTCGGGGGAGAAAGTCTACTACAAGCAGTACTTC.

In its sample, this clonotype was seen once. This chain uses TRBV2 with TRBJ2-1; D is uncertain. Trimming took off 6 bases at V and 10 bases at J, with 10 bases between the two ends. This CDR3 contains 11 residues. Germline CDR1 reads SNHLY; CDR2 reads FYNNEI. CDR3 region: CASSHPGEQFF. As DNA, the CDR3 is TGTGCCAGCAGCCACCCAGGAGAGCAGTTCTTC.